Below, one T cell receptor (beta chain) is given with its context. The PCR ran on 60 Vbeta and 13 Jbeta primers. Measured with immunoSEQ multiplex PCR; TCRdb has only the in-frame clones, and not every one. In the table there are 99,000 or so clones, about 69% of which are singletons. CDR3 length: 13 amino acids. CDR1 MDHEN and CDR2 SYDVKM come from the germline V gene. V was cut by 8 bases and J by 0 bases, with 7 bases left in between. These data come from a study of cytomegalovirus exposure and HLA in healthy donors. V usage is TRBV28 and J usage is TRBJ1-4; D is unresolved. The source material was PBMCs. This clonotype originated in a man aged 35 to 55 in good health and CMV-seronegative. CDR3 DNA sequence: TGTGCCAGCCGCAGAACAACTAATGAAAAACTGTTTTTT. Its translation: CASRRTTNEKLFF.